Below are 15 T cell receptor beta chains sequenced from a single sample in a study of identical twins. One entry per CDR3 protein, called by TCRdb with MiXCR from the 5' RACE reads. The sample carries 470,000 or so distinct CDR3 sequences, approximately 25% recorded once. The same sample was also used in a study of T cells expressing NK-cell markers.

Sequencing was done on a sample of CD4+ T cells sorted from blood. All receptors come from a woman younger than 30 in good health.

The chain couples TRBV4-1 to TRBJ1-5; 8 nucleotides agree with TRBD1. V dropped 4 bases and J dropped 1; count of bases not matched to a gene: 6. CDR3 size: 16 residues. The germline CDR1 and CDR2 sequences are MGHRA and YSYEKL. CDR3 DNA sequence: TGCGCCAGCAGCCTTAAGGGACAGGAAAGCAATCAGCCCCAGCATTTT. It encodes CASSLKGQESNQPQHF.

This clonotype occurred a few times. The J gene is TRBJ2-7, the V gene TRBV20-1; 8 nucleotides align to TRBD2. Looked up from germline, CDR1 is DFQATT and CDR2 is SNEGSKA (reference sequence). This CDR3 has 14 residues. J lost 2 bases, V lost 3 bases, and 6 bases had no gene match. In nucleotides, the CDR3 is TGCAGTGCTAGCCGGACTAGCCTAACCTACGAGCAGTACTTC. This gives the protein CSASRTSLTYEQYF.

This chain links TRBV6-5 with TRBJ2-3; 9 nucleotides match TRBD2. This CDR3 has 15 amino acids. Germline trimming cut 2 bases from V and 4 bases from J; bases unmatched to any gene: 4. Germline V lookup: CDR1 MNHEY, CDR2 SVGAGI. The CDR3 loop reads CASSYAAGGADTQYF. As DNA, the CDR3 is TGTGCCAGCAGTTACGCGGCGGGAGGGGCAGATACGCAGTATTTT.

This clonotype was counted a few times. The J gene is TRBJ1-1, the V gene TRBV10-3; 7 nucleotides match TRBD1. The CDR3 consists of 15 residues. Looked up from germline, CDR1 is ENHRY and CDR2 is SYGVKD. V lost 7 bases, J lost 11 bases, and 19 bases stayed unmatched. The CDR3 loop is CAIMVRTGLLRLAFF. CDR3 DNA sequence: TGTGCCATCATGGTTAGGACAGGCTTGTTGCGCTTGGCTTTCTTT.

The chain couples TRBV20-1 to TRBJ2-1; no definite D call. The ends were cut back, 6 bases at V and 6 bases at J, with 9 bases in the middle. This CDR3 contains 11 residues. Germline lookup yields CDR1 DFQATT and CDR2 SNEGSKA (reference sequence). In DNA, the CDR3 is TGCAGTGCCCGCTCACGCAATGAGCAGTTCTTC. It encodes CSARSRNEQFF.

The table lists this clonotype with a few counts. The chain joins TRBV9 to TRBJ2-2; no definite D call. This CDR3 region has 15 residues. V shed 0 bases and J shed 0 bases, with 6 bases lying between them. CDR1 and CDR2 (germline): SGDLS, YYNGEE. CDR3 bases: TGTGCCAGCAGCGTAGGGGTATCGAACACCGGGGAGCTGTTTTTT. Amino acid sequence: CASSVGVSNTGELFF.

The chain's CDR3 is CAISLQDSYEQYF. CDR3 DNA sequence: TGTGCCATCAGTCTACAGGATTCCTACGAGCAGTACTTC. V gene TRBV10-3 combines with J gene TRBJ2-7; maybe TRBD1 (5 bases). Between the trimmed V and J ends, which lost 5 bases and 1 base, there was a span of 9 bases. The V gene's germline CDR1 is ENHRY and CDR2 SYGVKD. The CDR3 loop spans 13 amino acids.

The chain carries TRBV15 and TRBJ1-1, with D hard to call. CDR3 length: 16 residues. The germline V gene has CDR1 LNHNV and CDR2 YYDKDF (reference sequence). V lost 5 bases and J 0 bases, leaving 16 bases between the germline ends. The CDR3 loop reads CATSDDSRRVNTEAFF. For the CDR3, the DNA is TGTGCCACCAGCGATGATAGTAGACGAGTGAACACTGAAGCTTTCTTT.

The V and J genes are TRBV6-1 and TRBJ2-7; D possibly corresponds to TRBD2 (6 bases). Germline V gene sequence: CDR1 MNHNS, CDR2 SASEGT. Trimming took off 6 bases at V and 1 base at J, with 16 bases between the two ends. The CDR3 sequence is 15 residues long. The CDR3 reads CASRVRDFLSYEQYF. As DNA, the CDR3 is TGTGCCAGCAGGGTCCGGGACTTTCTATCCTACGAGCAGTACTTC.

The V gene is TRBV4-2, the J gene TRBJ2-7, with a possible D match to TRBD1 (5 bases). The V gene's germline CDR1 is LGHNA and CDR2 YNFKEQ. V lost 0 bases and J 2 bases, leaving 11 bases between the germline ends. The CDR3 covers 15 residues. CDR3 protein: CASSQDLAGTYEQYF. DNA for the CDR3: TGTGCCAGCAGCCAAGATCTTGCAGGGACCTACGAGCAGTACTTC.

The V gene is TRBV5-1, the J gene TRBJ2-5, with TRBD1 identical over 7 bases. V shed 1 base, J shed 4 bases, and the junction held 7 bases outside the gene matches. The CDR3 runs to 15 residues. The V gene's germline CDR1 is SGHRS and CDR2 YFSETQ. The DNA of the CDR3 is TGCGCCAGCAGCTTGAGGACAGGTTACGGAGAGACCCAGTACTTC. Amino acid sequence: CASSLRTGYGETQYF.

This chain uses TRBV12-5 with TRBJ1-5; D remains ambiguous. CDR1 is LGHNT and CDR2 is FRNRAP in the germline V gene. V lost 3 bases, J lost 3 bases, and 9 bases lay in between. The CDR3 contains 14 residues. This CDR3 is CASGLGQFNQPQHF. The CDR3 DNA is TGTGCTAGTGGTTTAGGTCAGTTCAATCAGCCCCAGCATTTT.

Ten or more counts support this clonotype. The V and J genes are TRBV6-1 and TRBJ1-5, with TRBD1 matching 10 bases. This CDR3 spans 14 amino acids. The junction had 2 bases not matched to a gene; V was cut back by 5 bases and J by 4 bases. Germline V lookup: CDR1 MNHNS, CDR2 SASEGT. The CDR3 loop reads CASSRDRGNQPQHF. The CDR3 DNA reads TGTGCCAGCAGTCGGGACAGGGGTAATCAGCCCCAGCATTTT.

V and J are TRBV29-1 and TRBJ2-1; 8 bases align to TRBD2. Germline V gene lookup returns CDR1 SQVTM and CDR2 ANQGSEA. The V and J ends lost 6 bases and 0 bases, in that order; junction bases with no gene match: 4. This CDR3 contains 14 residues. CDR3 loop: CSVQRGSSYNEQFF. CDR3 coding DNA: TGCAGCGTCCAGCGGGGGAGCTCCTACAATGAGCAGTTCTTC.

The gene calls are TRBV6-1 and TRBJ2-7; D remains unclear. The CDR3 sequence is 16 residues long. Germline CDR1 reads MNHNS; CDR2 reads SASEGT. The V end was cut by 7 bases, the J end by 3 bases, with 22 bases between. The CDR3 loop reads CASTPVRQSRSYEQYF. The CDR3 DNA is TGTGCCAGCACTCCGGTAAGGCAATCCAGAAGCTACGAGCAGTACTTC.